This TCR beta chain was documented in a study of cytomegalovirus exposure and HLA in healthy donors. This CDR3 contains 13 residues. Losses at the gene ends were 3 bases for V and 4 bases for J; bases not matched to a gene: 4. Germline V gene sequence: CDR1 SQVTM, CDR2 ANQGSEA. The PCR used 60 Vbeta and 13 Jbeta primers. Measured with immunoSEQ multiplex PCR; TCRdb has only the in-frame clones, and not every one. The data show over 70,000 clones, with about 84% seen just once and approximately 2% held by the top ten. This receptor was obtained from a man aged 18 to 29 in good health and CMV-seronegative. The sequenced sample consisted of PBMCs. The V gene is TRBV29-1, the J gene TRBJ1-2, with 8 bases matching TRBD1. The CDR3 sequence: CSVEDREPYGYTF. CDR3 coding DNA: TGCAGCGTTGAGGACAGGGAACCCTATGGCTACACCTTC. The full variable domain, completed using reference TRBV29-1 and TRBJ1-2, is SAVISQKPSRDICQRGTSLTIQCQVDSQVTMMFWYRQQPGQSLTLIATANQGSEATYESGFVIDKFPISRPNLTFSTLTVSNMSPEDSSIYLCSVEDREPYGYTFGSGTRLTVV.